Listed here are 23 T cell receptor beta chains from one sample, sequenced in a study of T-cell reconstitution after alpha-beta-depleted transplantation in children. Unique molecular identifiers tagged the TCRbeta library. TCRdb re-analysed the PCR reads in MiXCR, keeping a single row per CDR3 protein. The table lists around 700,000 distinct CDR3 sequences, around 14% of them singletons, with about 0.77% in the top ten. The sequencing used PBMCs, collected before TCRalphabeta/CD19-depleted stem cell transplant. These receptors came from a girl aged 2-10 years with congenital amegakaryocytic thrombocytopenia, due to receive a stem cell transplant.

This clonotype was detected a few times. This chain links TRBV6-6 with TRBJ1-6; 7 bases match TRBD1. The CDR3 is made up of 13 amino acids. Trimming took 6 bases from V and 7 from J; bases not matched to a gene: 3. CDR1 is MNHNY, CDR2 SVGAGI, per germline (reference sequence). The CDR3 coding sequence is TGTGCCAGCAGACAACAGGGGAATTCACCCCTCCACTTT. Encoded protein: CASRQQGNSPLHF.

This clonotype was observed many times. Mismatch with germline at one junction end may stem from a read error. The J gene is TRBJ2-4, the V gene TRBV28, with TRBD2 matching 7 bases. Germline lookup yields CDR1 MDHEN and CDR2 SYDVKM. This CDR3 comprises 11 residues. CDR3 coding DNA: TGTGCCAGCAGCCGAATGACTAGCATCCACTTC. Its protein product is CASSRMTSIHF.

This clonotype was observed a few times. The rearrangement uses TRBV5-5 and TRBJ2-1; 10 bases match TRBD2. V was pared by 5 bases and J by 2 bases, with 4 bases of the junction left unmatched. The CDR3 totals 15 residues. Germline CDR1 SGHKS, CDR2 YYEKEE (reference sequence). The CDR3: CASSRGLATYNEQFF. CDR3 nucleotides: TGTGCCAGCAGTCGGGGACTAGCGACCTACAATGAGCAGTTCTTC.

This clonotype was observed many times. This sequence joins TRBV7-9 and TRBJ1-2; 9 bases agree with TRBD1. The CDR3 has 14 amino acids. Germline V lookup: CDR1 SEHNR, CDR2 FQNEAQ (reference sequence). The V and J ends lost 1 base and 6 bases, in that order; junction bases with no gene match: 3. The CDR3 spells CASSLEGTGNGYTF. In nucleotides, the CDR3 is TGTGCCAGCAGCTTAGAGGGGACAGGGAATGGCTACACCTTC. Drawing the rest from reference TRBV7-9 and TRBJ1-2, the complete variable domain is DTGVSQNPRHKITKRGQNVTFRCDPISEHNRLYWYRQTLGQGPEFLTYFQNEAQLEKSRLLSDRFSAERPKGSFSTLEIQRTEQGDSAMYLCASSLEGTGNGYTFGSGTRLTVV.

This clonotype was detected many times. This chain links TRBV29-1 with TRBJ2-2; the D gene is possibly TRBD1 (5 bases). V lost 4 bases and J lost 6, with 21 bases in between. Germline V gives CDR1 SQVTM, CDR2 ANQGSEA. This CDR3 has 16 residues. The CDR3 DNA follows: TGCAGCGTTGGAGTTCTGTTGGGGCCACGGGCCGGGGAGCTGTTTTTT. Amino acids: CSVGVLLGPRAGELFF.

This clonotype was seen a handful of times. CDR3 DNA sequence: TGTGCCAGCAGCTTAGGACAGGGGGCAGGAAATGAGCAGTTCTTC. It translates to CASSLGQGAGNEQFF. The gene calls are TRBV7-9 and TRBJ2-1, with 10 bases identical to TRBD1. Germline V gene lookup returns CDR1 SEHNR and CDR2 FQNEAQ (reference sequence). This CDR3 spans 15 amino acids. With 1 base clipped from V and 7 bases from J, the junction kept 4 bases outside the gene matches.

In this sample, this clonotype turned up once. The V and J genes are TRBV2 and TRBJ2-1; TRBD2 matches 8 bases. This CDR3 has 14 residues. V was pared by 5 bases and J by 4 bases, with 4 bases of the junction left unmatched. The germline CDR1 and CDR2 sequences are SNHLY and FYNNEI. CDR3 loop: CASSWSGGYNEQFF. CDR3 DNA: TGTGCCAGCAGTTGGAGCGGGGGTTACAATGAGCAGTTCTTC.

In this sample, this clonotype turned up once. This rearrangement joins TRBV12-5 to TRBJ2-1, with 10 nucleotides matching TRBD2. With 6 bases clipped from V and 0 bases from J, the junction kept 14 bases outside the gene matches. In germline, CDR1 is LGHNT, CDR2 FRNRAP. This CDR3 spans 19 amino acids. The CDR3 protein is CASGSRLAGLWSSYNEQFF. The CDR3 DNA is TGTGCTAGTGGCTCTCGACTAGCGGGCTTATGGAGCTCCTACAATGAGCAGTTCTTC.

In this sample, this clonotype turned up a few times. The chain combines TRBV5-1 with TRBJ2-2; D perhaps matches TRBD1 (6 bases). CDR3 length equals 15 residues. Trimming took 1 base from V and 8 from J, leaving 15 bases between them. CDR1 and CDR2 (germline): SGHRS, YFSETQ. The CDR3 sequence: CASSLQAGATGELFF. CDR3 bases: TGCGCCAGCAGCTTGCAGGCAGGGGCAACAGGGGAGCTGTTTTTT. Looking up the rest from reference TRBV5-1 and TRBJ2-2 gives the full variable domain: KAGVTQTPRYLIKTRGQQVTLSCSPISGHRSVSWYQQTPGQGLQFLFEYFSETQRNKGNFPGRFSGRQFSNSRSEMNVSTLELGDSALYLCASSLQAGATGELFFGEGSRLTVL.

In this sample, this clonotype turned up a few times. This sequence joins TRBV7-8 and TRBJ1-6, with unresolved D. The CDR3 totals 16 residues. V gave up 5 bases and J gave up 8 bases, with 19 bases separating them. Germline V gene sequence: CDR1 SGHVS, CDR2 FQNEAQ. In DNA form, the CDR3 reads TGTGCCAGCAGCGCCACAAACCGCGCGGGCGATTCACCCCTCCACTTT. Its translation: CASSATNRAGDSPLHF.

This clonotype was observed a handful of times. The chain couples TRBV7-8 to TRBJ2-6; no reliable D call. Trimming removed 5 bases at V and 6 bases at J, with 11 bases between. CDR3 length: 14 amino acids. Germline loops: CDR1 SGHVS, CDR2 FQNEAQ. Written as DNA, the CDR3 is TGTGCCAGCAGCCCTCAATCCGTGGCCAACGTCCTGACTTTC. It yields the protein CASSPQSVANVLTF.

This clonotype was observed at least ten times. The V call is TRBV15, the J call TRBJ1-1; no clear D gene. CDR1 and CDR2 (germline): LNHNV, YYDKDF (reference sequence). The CDR3 runs to 15 residues. Trimming stripped 5 bases from V and 1 base from J, with 14 bases between. The CDR3 sequence is CATSGWNAGNTEAFF. The DNA for the CDR3 is TGTGCCACCAGCGGTTGGAACGCGGGGAACACTGAAGCTTTCTTT. Full variable domain (remainder filled in from reference TRBV15 and TRBJ1-1): DAMVIQNPRYQVTQFGKPVTLSCSQTLNHNVMYWYQQKSSQAPKLLFHYYDKDFNNEADTPDNFQSRRPNTSFCFLDIRSPGLGDTAMYLCATSGWNAGNTEAFFGQGTRLTVV.

Ten or more counts support this clonotype. The genes are TRBV12-3 or TRBV12-4 and TRBJ2-2, with D uncertain. Trimming shortened V by 5 bases and J by 6 bases, and 10 bases separated the two germline ends. The CDR3 spans 13 residues. CDR3 sequence reads: CASSPPLAGELFF. The CDR3 nucleotides read TGTGCCAGCAGTCCGCCCCTTGCCGGGGAGCTGTTTTTT.

This clonotype was seen a handful of times. The chain links TRBV5-1 to TRBJ1-2; no clear D gene. CDR3 size: 14 residues. The V end lost 3 bases, the J end lost 3 bases, and 12 bases lay between the germline ends. Germline CDR1 and CDR2: SGHRS and YFSETQ. CDR3 amino acids: CASSSGGQDYGYTF. The CDR3 coding sequence is TGCGCCAGCAGCTCAGGAGGGCAGGACTATGGCTACACCTTC.

J is TRBJ2-1 and V is TRBV7-9; 7 nucleotides agree with TRBD2. This CDR3 spans 16 amino acids. Unmatched junction bases numbered 6, after V lost 1 base and J lost 3 bases. The germline V gene encodes CDR1 SEHNR and CDR2 FQNEAQ (reference sequence). CDR3 amino acids: CASSLVVSGYYNEQFF. The DNA of the CDR3 is TGTGCCAGCAGCTTAGTGGTTAGCGGGTACTACAATGAGCAGTTCTTC.

This clonotype was counted at least ten times. The chain joins TRBV5-1 to TRBJ2-5, with TRBD2 matching 7 bases. The CDR3 runs 16 residues. With 1 base clipped from V and 2 bases from J, the junction kept 8 bases outside the gene matches. Germline V gives CDR1 SGHRS, CDR2 YFSETQ. The chain's CDR3 is CASSLFPGRGQETQYF. The CDR3 nucleotides are TGCGCCAGCAGCTTGTTCCCAGGGAGGGGACAAGAGACCCAGTACTTC.

This clonotype was seen repeatedly, ten times or more. The chain joins TRBV7-9 to TRBJ2-7; no reliable D call. CDR1 is SEHNR, CDR2 FQNEAQ, per germline (reference sequence). The CDR3 length is 13 residues. V gave up 5 bases and J gave up 0 bases, with 8 bases separating them. CDR3: CASSPLYSYEQYF. The CDR3 nucleotides are TGTGCCAGCAGCCCACTATACTCCTACGAGCAGTACTTC.

A few counts support this clonotype. This chain uses TRBV19 with TRBJ2-1; TRBD2 matches at 11 bases. Germline values: CDR1 LNHDA, CDR2 SQIVND (reference sequence). V trimming: 8 bases; J trimming: 12 bases; junction bases outside the gene matches: 15. The CDR3 is 15 residues long. The CDR3 sequence: CASSRETSGMTGQFF. The CDR3, as DNA: TGTGCCAGTTCCCGGGAGACTAGCGGGATGACGGGGCAGTTCTTC.

The sample holds a few counts of this clonotype. The rearrangement joins TRBV5-6 to TRBJ2-1; 8 bases agree with TRBD2. The germline V gene has CDR1 SGHDT and CDR2 YYEEEE. The CDR3 is 15 residues long. The J segment lost 5 bases and the V segment lost 2 bases, leaving 6 bases of the junction unmatched. This CDR3 is CASSFPIAGNNEQFF. CDR3 DNA sequence: TGTGCCAGCAGCTTCCCTATAGCGGGAAACAATGAGCAGTTCTTC.

This clonotype was observed at least ten times. The CDR3 DNA is TGTGCCAGCGGGGGGAGCAGCAATCAGCCCCAGCATTTT. This encodes CASGGSSNQPQHF. V is TRBV6-6 and J is TRBJ1-5; TRBD1 is a possible D gene (5 bases). This CDR3 has 13 residues. CDR1 MNHNY and CDR2 SVGAGI come from the germline V gene (reference sequence). The V and J ends lost 8 bases and 1 base respectively, with 9 bases between them.

This clonotype was found a few times. J is TRBJ2-1 and V is TRBV7-3; D call uncertain. The CDR3 loop spans 14 amino acids. V lost 2 bases and J 6 bases, leaving 11 bases between the germline ends. Germline values: CDR1 SGHTA, CDR2 FQGTGA. CDR3 sequence reads: CASSLAEARNEQFF. CDR3 coding DNA: TGTGCCAGCAGCTTAGCAGAGGCCCGCAATGAGCAGTTCTTC.

The V and J genes are TRBV4-1 and TRBJ2-5; 7 bases match TRBD2. With V trimmed by 0 bases and J by 3 bases, 10 bases remained unmatched. The CDR3 has 17 residues. Germline V lookup: CDR1 MGHRA, CDR2 YSYEKL. CDR3 loop: CASSQDHGREGEETQYF. The CDR3 nucleotides are TGCGCCAGCAGCCAAGATCATGGGAGGGAGGGAGAAGAGACCCAGTACTTC.

This clonotype was counted at least ten times. The rearrangement joins TRBV7-2 to TRBJ2-3, with 7 bases identical to TRBD2. V dropped 3 bases and J dropped 2; count of bases not matched to a gene: 8. This CDR3 is built from 16 residues. Germline CDR1 reads SGHTA; CDR2 reads FQGNSA. The CDR3 nucleotides are TGTGCCAGCAGCTTGAATGGAGCGGGATCCACAGATACGCAGTATTTT. Its protein product is CASSLNGAGSTDTQYF.